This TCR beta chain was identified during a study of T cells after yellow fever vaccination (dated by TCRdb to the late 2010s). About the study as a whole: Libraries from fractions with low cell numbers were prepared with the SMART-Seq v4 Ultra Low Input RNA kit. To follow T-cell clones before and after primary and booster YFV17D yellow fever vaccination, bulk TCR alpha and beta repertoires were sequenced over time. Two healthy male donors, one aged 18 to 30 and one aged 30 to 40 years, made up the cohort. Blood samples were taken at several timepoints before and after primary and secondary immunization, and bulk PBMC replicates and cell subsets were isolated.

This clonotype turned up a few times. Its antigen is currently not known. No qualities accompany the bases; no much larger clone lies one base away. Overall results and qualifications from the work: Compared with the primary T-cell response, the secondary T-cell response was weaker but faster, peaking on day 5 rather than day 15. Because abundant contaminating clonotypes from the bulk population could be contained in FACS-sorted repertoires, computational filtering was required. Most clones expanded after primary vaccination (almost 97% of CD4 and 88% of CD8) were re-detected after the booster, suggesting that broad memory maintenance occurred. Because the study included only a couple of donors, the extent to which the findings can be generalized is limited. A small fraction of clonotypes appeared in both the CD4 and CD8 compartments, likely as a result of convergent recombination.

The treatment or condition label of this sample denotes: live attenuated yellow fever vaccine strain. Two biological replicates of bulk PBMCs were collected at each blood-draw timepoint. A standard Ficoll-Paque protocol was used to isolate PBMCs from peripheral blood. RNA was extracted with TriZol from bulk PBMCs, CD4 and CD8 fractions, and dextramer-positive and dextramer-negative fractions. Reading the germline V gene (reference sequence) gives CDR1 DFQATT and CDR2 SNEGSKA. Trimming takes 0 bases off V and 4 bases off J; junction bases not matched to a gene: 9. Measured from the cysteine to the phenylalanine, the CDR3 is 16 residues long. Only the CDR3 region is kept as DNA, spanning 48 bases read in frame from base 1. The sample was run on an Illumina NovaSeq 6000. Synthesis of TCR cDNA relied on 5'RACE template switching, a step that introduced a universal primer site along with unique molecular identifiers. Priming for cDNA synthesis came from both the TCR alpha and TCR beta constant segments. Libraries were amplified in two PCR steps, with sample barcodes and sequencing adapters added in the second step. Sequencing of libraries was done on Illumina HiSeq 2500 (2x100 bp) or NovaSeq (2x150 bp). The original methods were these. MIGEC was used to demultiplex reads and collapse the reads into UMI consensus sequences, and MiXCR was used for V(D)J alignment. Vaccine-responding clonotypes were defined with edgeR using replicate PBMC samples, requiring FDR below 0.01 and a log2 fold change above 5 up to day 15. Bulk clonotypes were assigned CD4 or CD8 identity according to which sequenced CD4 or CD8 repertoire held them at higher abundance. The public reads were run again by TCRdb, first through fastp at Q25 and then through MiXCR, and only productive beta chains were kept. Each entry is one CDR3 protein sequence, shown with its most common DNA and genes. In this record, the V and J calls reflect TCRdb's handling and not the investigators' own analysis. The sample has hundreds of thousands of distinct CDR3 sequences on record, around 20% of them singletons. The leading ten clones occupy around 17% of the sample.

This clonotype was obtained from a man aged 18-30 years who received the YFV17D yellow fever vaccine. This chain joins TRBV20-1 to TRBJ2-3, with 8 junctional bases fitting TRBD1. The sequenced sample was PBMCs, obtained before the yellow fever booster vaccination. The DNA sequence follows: TGCAGTGCTAGAGACCCCCGGACAGGGTTGGCAGATACGCAGTATTTT. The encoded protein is CSARDPRTGLADTQYF.